This T cell receptor beta chain was recorded in a study of radiation and T cells in renal cell carcinoma. This CDR3 contains 13 residues. Germline CDR1 and CDR2: SGDLS and YYNGEE. Noted treatment: treatment-naive control, cytoreductive nephrectomy. A single count supports this clone. Its antigen is unknown. Mismatch with germline at one junction end may stem from a read error. The method was immunoSEQ multiplex PCR; TCRdb's version includes in-frame clones alone and lacks a portion of them. The sample lists approximately 15,000 clones, 58% occurring once. Study-wide points: Irradiated tumors held more dominant CDR3 motifs than control tumors. Compared with controls, irradiated tumors showed greater TCR clonality.

The material sequenced was tumor tissue, taken from a patient whose treatment was nephrectomy without radiotherapy. The TCR was taken from a man between 35 and 55 years old with renal cell carcinoma. The V call is TRBV9, the J call TRBJ2-1, with unresolved D. CDR3 DNA sequence: TGTGCCAGCAGCGTAGGGGTTTACAATGAGCGGTTCTTC. It codes for CASSVGVYNERFF.